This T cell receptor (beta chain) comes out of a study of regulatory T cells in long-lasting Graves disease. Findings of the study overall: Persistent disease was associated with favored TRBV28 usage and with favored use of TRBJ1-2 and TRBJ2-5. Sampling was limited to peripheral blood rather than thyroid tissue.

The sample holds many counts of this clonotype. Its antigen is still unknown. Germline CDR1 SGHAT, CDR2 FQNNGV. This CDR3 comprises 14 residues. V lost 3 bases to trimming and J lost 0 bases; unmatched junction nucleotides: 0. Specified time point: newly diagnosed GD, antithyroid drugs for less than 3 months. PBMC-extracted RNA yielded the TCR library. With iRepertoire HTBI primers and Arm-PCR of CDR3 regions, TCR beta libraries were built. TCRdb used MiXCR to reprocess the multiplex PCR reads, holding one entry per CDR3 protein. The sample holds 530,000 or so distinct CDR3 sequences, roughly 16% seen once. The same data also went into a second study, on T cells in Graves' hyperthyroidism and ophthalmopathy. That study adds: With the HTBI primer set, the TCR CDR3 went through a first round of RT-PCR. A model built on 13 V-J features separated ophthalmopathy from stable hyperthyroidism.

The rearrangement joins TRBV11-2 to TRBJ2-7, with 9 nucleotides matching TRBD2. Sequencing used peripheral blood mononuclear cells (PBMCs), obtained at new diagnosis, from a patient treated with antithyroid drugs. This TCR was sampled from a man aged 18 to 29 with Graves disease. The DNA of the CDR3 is TGTGCCAGCAGCTTTAGCGGGGGCTCCTACGAGCAGTACTTC. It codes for CASSFSGGSYEQYF.